A single sample gave rise to the 25 T cell receptor beta chains below, sequenced in a study of cytomegalovirus exposure and HLA in healthy donors. The PCR made use of 60 Vbeta and 13 Jbeta primers. Some clones are missing from TCRdb's copy, which holds only in-frame ones; the method was immunoSEQ multiplex PCR. The profile covers 90,000 to 120,000 clones, with around 76% appearing a single time and under 4.5% taken by the ten largest. Sequenced sample: PBMCs. These receptors were taken from a woman aged 50 to 60 in good health and CMV-seropositive.

CDR3 bases: TGTGCCAGCACCCCTCAGGCGGGGGGCCCACCCTACGAGCAGTACTTC. Translated: CASTPQAGGPPYEQYF. The J gene is TRBJ2-7, the V gene TRBV28, with 8 bases matching TRBD2. Germline CDR1 MDHEN, CDR2 SYDVKM. The ends lost 7 bases at V and 2 bases at J; junction bases unmatched: 13. This CDR3 region has 16 residues.

This chain connects TRBV27 to TRBJ1-2; 7 positions match TRBD1. The J segment lost 8 bases and the V segment lost 3 bases, leaving 9 bases of the junction unmatched. The CDR3 consists of 14 residues. The germline gives CDR1 MNHEY, CDR2 SMNVEV (reference sequence). CDR3 amino acids: CASSFQFGQAGYTF. The DNA for the CDR3 is TGTGCCAGCAGTTTTCAATTTGGACAGGCCGGCTACACCTTC.

The chain couples TRBV6-4 to TRBJ2-4, with TRBD1 matching 10 bases. CDR3 length equals 20 residues. V dropped 0 bases and J dropped 5; count of bases not matched to a gene: 16. The germline gives CDR1 MRHNA, CDR2 SNTAGT. The CDR3 DNA reads as TGTGCCAGCAGTGACTCGCCGGGACAGGGGTTTCCTTTAGTCCAAAACATTCAGTACTTC. Its translation is CASSDSPGQGFPLVQNIQYF.

CDR3 loop: CASSEGMDSYGYTF. The CDR3, as DNA: TGTGCCAGCAGTGAAGGGATGGACAGCTATGGCTACACCTTC. J is TRBJ1-2 and V is TRBV2, with D possibly matching TRBD1 (6 bases). V dropped 1 base and J dropped 4 bases, with 10 bases sitting between them. From germline, CDR1 is SNHLY and CDR2 FYNNEI. The CDR3 spans 14 residues.

The J gene is TRBJ2-7, the V gene TRBV4-1; 11 bases are a match to TRBD1. V shed 5 bases, J shed 4 bases, and the junction held 4 bases outside the gene matches. The CDR3 runs 14 residues. CDR1 MGHRA and CDR2 YSYEKL come from the germline V gene. The CDR3 DNA reads as TGCGCCAGCAGCTACCGGGACAGGGGGTACGAGCAGTACTTC. Translated, it gives CASSYRDRGYEQYF.

The rearrangement uses TRBV7-6 and TRBJ2-7; TRBD2 matches 7 bases. The CDR3 has 16 residues. J lost 4 bases, V lost 1 base, and 10 bases had no gene match. Germline CDR1 and CDR2: SGHVS and FNYEAQ. DNA for the CDR3: TGTGCCAGCAGCTTAGAGGCGGGAGTGATTTTATACGAGCAGTACTTC. This encodes CASSLEAGVILYEQYF.

The rearrangement links TRBV9 to TRBJ2-3; tentative D call: TRBD1 (6 bases). V lost 1 base, J lost 3 bases, and 9 bases lay in between. Germline assignment: CDR1 SGDLS and CDR2 YYNGEE. The CDR3 consists of 14 residues. The CDR3 nucleotides are TGTGCCAGCAGCGTAAACAGGGAGACAGATACGCAGTATTTT. As protein: CASSVNRETDTQYF.

This sequence joins TRBV20-1 and TRBJ1-1, with D tentatively TRBD1 (5 bases). V was shortened by 3 bases and J by 7 bases, with 9 bases between the two germline ends. Germline loops: CDR1 DFQATT, CDR2 SNEGSKA (reference sequence). The CDR3 totals 11 residues. The CDR3 here is CSASRADEAFF. As DNA, the CDR3 is TGCAGTGCTAGCAGGGCTGATGAAGCTTTCTTT.

This sequence joins TRBV13 and TRBJ2-3; D perhaps matches TRBD2 (6 bases). Germline-derived CDR1 and CDR2 are PRHDT and FYEKMQ (reference sequence). This CDR3 contains 20 residues. The V end lost 5 bases, the J end lost 1 base, and 28 bases lay between the germline ends. CDR3 bases: TGTGCCAGCAGCGCCACCCCGACTGTCCGGGGGATGGTCGGCACAGATACGCAGTATTTT. Encoded protein: CASSATPTVRGMVGTDTQYF. Looking up the rest from reference TRBV13 and TRBJ2-3 gives the full variable domain: AAGVIQSPRHLIKEKRETATLKCYPIPRHDTVYWYQQGPGQDPQFLISFYEKMQSDKGSIPDRFSAQQFSDYHSELNMSSLELGDSALYFCASSATPTVRGMVGTDTQYFGPGTRLTVL.

Only one count was recorded for this clone. The same CDR3 can be traced to other DNA sequences in this sample. This sequence joins TRBV18 and TRBJ1-1, with 9 bases that match TRBD1. The CDR3 has 13 residues. CDR1 KGHSH and CDR2 LQKENI come from the germline V gene. V lost 6 bases and J lost 5; bases outside the gene matches: 4. The CDR3 coding sequence is TGTGCCAGCTCCCTGACAGGGGGTACTGAAGCTTTCTTT. Its protein product is CASSLTGGTEAFF.

The sample holds a few counts of this clone. The V and J genes are TRBV28 and TRBJ2-4; D is uncertain. The CDR3 has 15 residues. Trimming cost V 5 bases and J 5 bases, with 16 bases left between them. From germline, CDR1 is MDHEN and CDR2 SYDVKM. For the CDR3, the DNA is TGTGCCAGCAGTCCCTCACAAGTGAATCAAAACATTCAGTACTTC. Amino acid sequence: CASSPSQVNQNIQYF.

The chain couples TRBV10-3 to TRBJ2-3, with 10 bases identical to TRBD2. Per the germline V gene, CDR1 is ENHRY and CDR2 is SYGVKD. V dropped 6 bases and J dropped 6; count of bases not matched to a gene: 12. The CDR3 has 16 residues. CDR3 in DNA: TGTGCCATCAGGTCCATAGCGGGGGGTAGCAGTGATACGCAGTATTTT. Residues: CAIRSIAGGSSDTQYF.

The V call is TRBV19, the J call TRBJ2-7, with D perhaps TRBD1 (6 bases). The CDR3 has 15 amino acids. V was cut by 1 base and J by 2 bases, with 12 bases left in between. CDR1 is LNHDA and CDR2 is SQIVND in the germline V gene (reference sequence). The CDR3 region is CASSIAQGTPYEQYF. CDR3 DNA: TGTGCCAGTAGTATAGCCCAGGGGACCCCCTACGAGCAGTACTTC.

J is TRBJ2-7 and V is TRBV15, with TRBD1 matching over 8 bases. Germline CDR1 LNHNV, CDR2 YYDKDF (reference sequence). This CDR3 spans 15 amino acids. V shed 3 bases and J 2 bases; nucleotides not matched to a gene: 6. For the CDR3, the DNA is TGTGCCACCAGCAGGGCTCGGGACAGGCCCTACGAGCAGTACTTC. Its translation is CATSRARDRPYEQYF.

The chain couples TRBV19 to TRBJ1-1; 7 bases align to TRBD1. This CDR3 spans 15 amino acids. J gave up 6 bases and V 3 bases, and 10 bases lay outside the gene matches. Germline assignment: CDR1 LNHDA and CDR2 SQIVND (reference sequence). As DNA, the CDR3 is TGTGCCAGTAGTATCGGGGGCAGGGGGGCCCCTGAAGCTTTCTTT. This translates into CASSIGGRGAPEAFF.

This clone was seen only a few times. This chain uses TRBV7-8 with TRBJ1-1; TRBD1 is a possible D gene (5 bases). CDR3 length equals 13 residues. Trimming took 4 bases from V and 8 from J, leaving 14 bases between them. CDR1 is SGHVS, CDR2 FQNEAQ, per germline. The CDR3 DNA reads TGTGCCAGCAGCTCCAGGGAATTCGAAGAAGCTTTCTTT. This gives the protein CASSSREFEEAFF. Full variable domain (rest looked up from reference TRBV7-8 and TRBJ1-1): GAGVSQSPRYKVAKRGQDVALRCDPISGHVSLFWYQQALGQGPEFLTYFQNEAQLDKSGLPSDRFFAERPEGSVSTLKIQRTQQEDSAVYLCASSSREFEEAFFGQGTRLTVV.

The chain recombines TRBV19 with TRBJ2-5; D is possibly TRBD2 (7 bases). The CDR3 extends over 13 amino acids. The germline CDR1 and CDR2 sequences are LNHDA and SQIVND (reference sequence). V was trimmed by 5 bases and J by 4 bases, leaving 11 bases between them. The CDR3 DNA reads as TGTGCCAGTAGTTGGGGGGGCTTAGAGACCCAGTACTTC. Translated, it gives CASSWGGLETQYF.

For the CDR3, the DNA is TGTGCCAGCACCTGGGGAATAGCGGGCGGCTACACCTTC. Amino acids: CASTWGIAGGYTF. The chain has TRBV6-1 and TRBJ1-2; D unresolved. V dropped 7 bases and J dropped 8 bases, with 17 bases sitting between them. This CDR3 is built from 13 residues. The germline V gene encodes CDR1 MNHNS and CDR2 SASEGT.

This clone showed up just once. This sequence joins TRBV30 and TRBJ2-3; TRBD2 might be the D (6 bases). The CDR3 spans 12 residues. Trimming removed 2 bases from V and 6 bases from J, with 9 bases in between. The germline V gene has CDR1 GTSNPN and CDR2 SVGIG (reference sequence). CDR3 DNA: TGTGCCTGGAGTTTGGGGAGGGATACGCAGTATTTT. As protein: CAWSLGRDTQYF.

V is TRBV13 and J is TRBJ2-1, with a possible D match to TRBD2 (6 bases). Germline V gene lookup returns CDR1 PRHDT and CDR2 FYEKMQ (reference sequence). CDR3 length: 12 amino acids. With 2 bases removed from V and 15 bases from J, the gap between germline ends came to 14 bases. The CDR3 reads CASSLNGLTRFF. CDR3 nucleotide sequence: TGTGCCAGCAGCTTAAATGGACTAACTCGGTTCTTC.

The chain recombines TRBV5-1 with TRBJ2-3; 9 bases align to TRBD2. This CDR3 comprises 16 residues. The J segment lost 2 bases and the V segment lost 0 bases, leaving 4 bases of the junction unmatched. CDR1 is SGHRS, CDR2 YFSETQ, per germline. CDR3 nucleotides: TGCGCCAGCAGCTTGGGTAGCGGGGGTTTCACAGATACGCAGTATTTT. Amino acid sequence: CASSLGSGGFTDTQYF.

This clone was seen only once. The chain is built from TRBV5-1 and TRBJ1-1; no definite D call. V lost 0 bases and J 3 bases, leaving 15 bases between the germline ends. Germline loops: CDR1 SGHRS, CDR2 YFSETQ. There are 16 residues in the CDR3. Here the CDR3 reads CASSLGGIQWDTEAFF. For the CDR3, the DNA is TGCGCCAGCAGCTTGGGAGGGATTCAGTGGGACACTGAAGCTTTCTTT.

The chain couples TRBV6-1 to TRBJ1-2; TRBD1 matches 7 bases. Trimming removed 7 bases from V and 4 bases from J; junction bases left unmatched: 12. This CDR3 region has 15 residues. Germline V gene lookup returns CDR1 MNHNS and CDR2 SASEGT. CDR3 loop: CASKVSGTETYGYTF. Written as DNA, the CDR3 is TGTGCCAGCAAAGTCTCCGGGACAGAAACCTATGGCTACACCTTC.

The gene calls are TRBV11-2 and TRBJ2-1, with unresolved D. Germline V gives CDR1 SGHAT, CDR2 FQNNGV. V was clipped by 2 bases and J by 7 bases, with 9 bases between them. CDR3 length equals 13 residues. The CDR3: CASSLFSVNEQFF. CDR3 bases: TGTGCCAGCAGCTTATTTAGTGTAAATGAGCAGTTCTTC.

The rearrangement links TRBV5-4 to TRBJ1-2; TRBD1 is a possible D gene (6 bases). The V and J ends lost 2 bases and 1 base respectively, with 6 bases between them. Germline V gene lookup returns CDR1 SGHNT and CDR2 YYREEE (reference sequence). CDR3 size: 13 residues. CDR3 region: CASSFRGNYGYTF. The CDR3 nucleotides read TGTGCCAGCAGCTTCAGGGGTAACTATGGCTACACCTTC.